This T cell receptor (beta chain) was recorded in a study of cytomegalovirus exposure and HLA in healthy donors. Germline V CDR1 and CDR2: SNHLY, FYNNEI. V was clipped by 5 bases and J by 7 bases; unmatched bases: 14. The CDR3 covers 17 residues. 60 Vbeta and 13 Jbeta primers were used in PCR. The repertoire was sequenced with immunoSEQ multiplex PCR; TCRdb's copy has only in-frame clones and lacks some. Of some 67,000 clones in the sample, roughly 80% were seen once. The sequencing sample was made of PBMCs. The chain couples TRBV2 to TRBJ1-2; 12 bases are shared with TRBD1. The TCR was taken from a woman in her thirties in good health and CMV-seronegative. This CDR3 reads CASSINAGTGGFGGYTF. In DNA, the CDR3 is TGTGCCAGCAGTATAAATGCCGGGACAGGGGGCTTCGGTGGCTACACCTTC.